The 26 T cell receptor beta chains listed next were all sequenced from one sample in a study of T-cell reconstitution after alpha-beta-depleted transplantation in children. Preparation of the TCRbeta library involved a method that used unique molecular identifiers. Each CDR3 protein gets one entry after TCRdb re-called the PCR reads with MiXCR. The sample has hundreds of thousands of distinct CDR3 sequences; roughly 13% are singletons. The specimen comprised PBMCs, mostly from graft donor cells, sampled 360 days after TCRalphabeta/CD19-depleted stem cell transplant. Receptor source: a male patient aged 10-17 years who had a stem cell transplant for acute myeloid leukemia, so the T cells may come from the graft donor.

This clonotype showed up just a few times. V gene TRBV29-1 combines with J gene TRBJ2-7, with no clear D. CDR3 length equals 12 residues. V lost 3 bases to trimming and J lost 2 bases, with 8 bases between them. CDR1 is SQVTM and CDR2 is ANQGSEA in the germline V gene. CDR3 loop: CSVEGLPYEQYF. In nucleotides, the CDR3 is TGCAGCGTTGAGGGGTTGCCCTACGAGCAGTACTTC.

The V and J genes are TRBV20-1 and TRBJ2-5; D is unresolved. The germline CDR1 and CDR2 sequences are DFQATT and SNEGSKA (reference sequence). CDR3 size: 12 residues. The V and J ends lost 5 bases and 4 bases respectively, with 11 bases between them. The CDR3 protein is CSALKSVETQYF. In DNA form, the CDR3 reads TGCAGTGCTCTCAAAAGTGTAGAGACCCAGTACTTC.

The chain combines TRBV19 with TRBJ2-4; TRBD1 might be the D (6 bases). Germline lookup yields CDR1 LNHDA and CDR2 SQIVND (reference sequence). This CDR3 has 19 residues. The ends were cut back, 7 bases at V and 1 base at J, with 26 bases in the middle. The DNA of the CDR3 is TGTGCCAGTATCTACAGGGTCGACAGCTGTTCTCGGGCCAAAAACATTCAGTACTTC. Translated, it gives CASIYRVDSCSRAKNIQYF.

This clonotype has only one observation. The rearrangement uses TRBV20-1 and TRBJ2-3; the match to TRBD2 covers 10 bases. Germline V CDR1 and CDR2: DFQATT, SNEGSKA (reference sequence). CDR3 size: 15 residues. With V trimmed by 0 bases and J by 9 bases, 9 bases remained unmatched. CDR3 coding DNA: TGCAGTGCTAGAGATACCCTAGCGGGAGTCGAGACGCAGTATTTT. It encodes CSARDTLAGVETQYF.

This clonotype was observed at least ten times. CDR3: CASSSGQGINEQFF. DNA of the CDR3: TGTGCCAGCAGTTCCGGACAGGGGATCAATGAGCAGTTCTTC. The chain employs TRBV28 and TRBJ2-1, with 9 nucleotides matching TRBD1. Germline V CDR1 and CDR2: MDHEN, SYDVKM. The V and J ends lost 4 bases and 6 bases, in that order; junction bases with no gene match: 4. The CDR3 loop spans 14 amino acids.

This clonotype has a handful of counts. This chain links TRBV4-3 with TRBJ2-6, with 7 bases matching TRBD1. V dropped 4 bases and J dropped 0; count of bases not matched to a gene: 6. There are 17 residues in the CDR3. From germline, CDR1 is LGHNA and CDR2 YSLEER. The chain's CDR3 is CASSPGTAHSGANVLTF. The DNA for the CDR3 is TGCGCCAGCAGCCCTGGGACAGCTCACTCTGGGGCCAACGTCCTGACTTTC.

The chain employs TRBV18 and TRBJ2-1; 9 bases fit TRBD2. Per germline, CDR1 KGHSH and CDR2 LQKENI. This CDR3 region has 15 residues. The J segment lost 10 bases and the V segment lost 1 base, leaving 8 bases of the junction unmatched. CDR3 amino acids: CASSPLAGVTLEQFF. The CDR3 nucleotides are TGTGCCAGCTCACCACTAGCGGGAGTGACCTTAGAGCAGTTCTTC.

J is TRBJ2-4 and V is TRBV12-3 or TRBV12-4; 8 nucleotides match TRBD2. This CDR3 comprises 14 residues. The trim removed 6 bases at V and 3 bases at J, leaving 4 bases unmatched. The CDR3 DNA reads TGTGCCAGCAGCCCGGGGGGGGGCAAAAACATTCAGTACTTC. Translation gives CASSPGGGKNIQYF.

The table lists this clonotype with many counts. The chain couples TRBV9 to TRBJ1-2; TRBD1 might be the D (5 bases). V gave up 2 bases and J gave up 1 base, with 6 bases separating them. CDR1 SGDLS and CDR2 YYNGEE come from the germline V gene. CDR3 length: 13 residues. CDR3 protein: CASSVDSNYGYTF. Here the CDR3 DNA reads TGTGCCAGCAGCGTTGACAGTAACTATGGCTACACCTTC.

This clonotype was observed a handful of times. This chain connects TRBV20-1 to TRBJ2-3; weak D call: TRBD1 (6 bases). In germline, CDR1 is DFQATT, CDR2 SNEGSKA (reference sequence). Trimming cost V 5 bases and J 8 bases, with 17 bases left between them. CDR3 length: 13 residues. The CDR3, as DNA: TGCAGTGCTCCGCCATGGACAGAGGGTACGCAGTATTTT. Translation: CSAPPWTEGTQYF.

There are many counts of this clonotype. The V gene is TRBV5-1, the J gene TRBJ1-2; D remains ambiguous. This CDR3 is built from 12 residues. V shed 0 bases and J shed 3 bases, with 3 bases lying between them. Germline V gene sequence: CDR1 SGHRS, CDR2 YFSETQ. DNA of the CDR3: TGCGCCAGCAGCTTGGGAGACTATGGCTACACCTTC. As protein: CASSLGDYGYTF.

The V and J genes are TRBV20-1 and TRBJ2-5, with D perhaps matching TRBD1 (6 bases). CDR1 and CDR2 (germline): DFQATT, SNEGSKA (reference sequence). The CDR3 has 16 residues. Trimming removed 2 bases from V and 9 bases from J, with 25 bases in between. The CDR3 bases are TGCAGTGCTAGAAGAGCACAGGGAAACGGGGTCGAGGCCCAGTACTTC. This gives the protein CSARRAQGNGVEAQYF.

This clonotype came up a few times. The chain combines TRBV18 with TRBJ2-1, with 7 bases fitting TRBD1. Trimming at V came to 5 bases and at J to 0 bases, leaving 7 bases not matched to a gene. Germline V lookup: CDR1 KGHSH, CDR2 LQKENI. The CDR3 consists of 16 residues. CDR3 bases: TGTGCCAGCTCATCAGAGACAGGGTTCTCCTACAATGAGCAGTTCTTC. The encoded protein is CASSSETGFSYNEQFF.

V and J are TRBV6-1 and TRBJ2-2; TRBD2 agrees at 7 bases. Germline CDR1 reads MNHNS; CDR2 reads SASEGT. After removal of 6 bases from V and 3 bases from J, the junction contained 10 bases not matched to a gene. The CDR3 has 16 amino acids. The CDR3: CASRGWDYDYTGELFF. Here the CDR3 DNA reads TGTGCCAGCAGAGGCTGGGACTATGATTACACCGGGGAGCTGTTTTTT.

This clonotype was detected a few times. One junction end does not reproduce the germline sequence, and a read error may be involved. V usage is TRBV6-1 and J usage is TRBJ2-3, with 10 bases matching TRBD2. This CDR3 contains 15 residues. Per germline, CDR1 MNHNS and CDR2 SASEGT. CDR3 sequence reads: CASSQAGGPTDTQYF. CDR3 sequence (DNA): TGTGCCAGCAGTCAAGCGGGAGGGCCCACAGATACGCAGTATTTT.

This clonotype was seen a handful of times. The gene calls are TRBV6-2 or TRBV6-3 and TRBJ2-3; D perhaps matches TRBD1 (7 bases). This CDR3 has 17 amino acids. The V end was cut by 2 bases, the J end by 1 base, with 16 bases between. Germline loops: CDR1 MNHEY, CDR2 SVGEGT. The CDR3 reads CASSYGAPRGGTDTQYF. The CDR3 nucleotides read TGTGCCAGCAGTTACGGGGCCCCCAGGGGGGGCACAGATACGCAGTATTTT.

This clonotype was observed a few times. The chain employs TRBV20-1 and TRBJ2-2; D ambiguous. CDR3 length equals 15 residues. Germline CDR1 is DFQATT and CDR2 is SNEGSKA (reference sequence). Deletions cut 1 base from V and 4 bases from J, with 13 bases between. DNA of the CDR3: TGCAGTGCTAGAGGGGGAAAGAAACCCACCGGGGAGCTGTTTTTT. It specifies CSARGGKKPTGELFF.

The chain recombines TRBV27 with TRBJ2-7; D is perhaps TRBD1 (5 bases). CDR3 length: 15 residues. Germline CDR1 and CDR2: MNHEY and SMNVEV (reference sequence). Deletions cut 2 bases from V and 0 bases from J, with 11 bases between. The CDR3 sequence is CASSLVRAFSYEQYF. Here the CDR3 DNA reads TGTGCCAGCAGTTTAGTCAGGGCCTTCTCCTACGAGCAGTACTTC.

This clonotype occurred a few times. V gene TRBV7-8 combines with J gene TRBJ2-1, with D tentatively TRBD2 (6 bases). V was cut by 1 base and J by 15 bases, with 19 bases left in between. The CDR3 is made up of 14 amino acids. Germline CDR1 is SGHVS and CDR2 is FQNEAQ. CDR3 protein: CASSLVLAFGRVFF. CDR3 in DNA: TGTGCCAGCAGCTTAGTACTAGCCTTCGGTCGTGTGTTCTTC. Supplemented by reference TRBV7-8 and TRBJ2-1, the full variable domain reads GAGVSQSPRYKVAKRGQDVALRCDPISGHVSLFWYQQALGQGPEFLTYFQNEAQLDKSGLPSDRFFAERPEGSVSTLKIQRTQQEDSAVYLCASSLVLAFGRVFFGPGTRLTVL.

The rearrangement joins TRBV28 to TRBJ2-7; 12 nucleotides align to TRBD1. The CDR3 is 16 residues long. CDR1 and CDR2 from the germline V gene are MDHEN and SYDVKM. V was clipped by 8 bases and J by 7 bases; unmatched bases: 15. The CDR3 sequence is CASGDRGRWNTGEQYF. DNA for the CDR3: TGTGCCAGCGGGGACAGGGGGCGGTGGAACACCGGGGAGCAGTACTTC.

This clonotype was observed many times. This sequence joins TRBV28 and TRBJ2-2; D is unresolved. This CDR3 has 15 residues. The V and J ends lost 6 bases and 1 base respectively, with 12 bases between them. CDR1 is MDHEN and CDR2 is SYDVKM in the germline V gene. The CDR3 bases are TGTGCCAGCAGCTCTCGGACGGGGAACACCGGGGAGCTGTTTTTT. It is translated as CASSSRTGNTGELFF.

The CDR3 DNA sequence: TGTGCCAGCAGCCTCCCCGTGGGACCCACAGATACGCAGTATTTT. This gives the protein CASSLPVGPTDTQYF. The chain combines TRBV7-2 with TRBJ2-3; either TRBD1 or TRBD2 may fit D (5 bases each). V lost 5 bases to trimming and J lost 2 bases, with 14 bases between them. The V gene's germline CDR1 is SGHTA and CDR2 FQGNSA. The CDR3 length is 15 residues.

This chain links TRBV2 with TRBJ2-5; 11 bases agree with TRBD2. The germline CDR1 and CDR2 sequences are SNHLY and FYNNEI. V lost 8 bases and J lost 4; bases outside the gene matches: 9. CDR3 length equals 15 residues. Here the CDR3 reads CASPSGLAGRETQYF. CDR3 in DNA: TGTGCCAGCCCCTCCGGACTAGCGGGCCGAGAGACCCAGTACTTC.

This clonotype was seen more than once but under ten times. The chain recombines TRBV7-2 with TRBJ2-2; 9 nucleotides align to TRBD1. Germline assignment: CDR1 SGHTA and CDR2 FQGNSA. J lost 5 bases, V lost 5 bases, and 6 bases had no gene match. CDR3 length equals 15 residues. CDR3 nucleotide sequence: TGTGCCAGCAGCGAACAGGGGGCAGGAACCGGGGAGCTGTTTTTT. It encodes CASSEQGAGTGELFF. The entire variable domain, with the rest obtained from reference TRBV7-2 and TRBJ2-2, is as follows: GAGVSQSPSNKVTEKGKDVELRCDPISGHTALYWYRQSLGQGLEFLIYFQGNSAPDKSGLPSDRFSAERTGGSVSTLTIQRTQQEDSAVYLCASSEQGAGTGELFFGEGSRLTVL.

In its sample, this clonotype was seen a few times. J is TRBJ2-7 and V is TRBV28; D unclear. The ends were cut back, 6 bases at V and 3 bases at J, with 9 bases in the middle. The CDR3 extends over 12 amino acids. Germline assignment: CDR1 MDHEN and CDR2 SYDVKM. CDR3 nucleotides: TGTGCCAGCAGAATTAGAGGCTACGAGCAGTACTTC. Translation gives CASRIRGYEQYF.

This chain uses TRBV20-1 with TRBJ2-7; possibly TRBD1 or TRBD2 for D (5 bases each). The CDR3 loop spans 14 amino acids. CDR1 is DFQATT, CDR2 SNEGSKA, per germline (reference sequence). Between the trimmed V and J ends, which lost 6 bases and 1 base, there was a span of 16 bases. The CDR3 loop is CSAWDEIGSYEQYF. The CDR3 DNA is TGCAGTGCCTGGGACGAGATTGGGTCCTACGAGCAGTACTTC.